The T cell receptor (beta chain) described here comes from a study of T cells in Graves' hyperthyroidism and ophthalmopathy. Looking at the study overall: Peripheral blood was secured at the point of initial diagnosis, before any treatment.

The V end was cut by 6 bases, the J end by 8 bases, with 16 bases between. CDR3 length: 14 amino acids. CDR1 SNHLY and CDR2 FYNNEI come from the germline V gene. The source material, RNA transcripts, was used to amplify TCR beta CDR3 regions. With the HTBI primer set, the TCR CDR3 went through a first round of RT-PCR. One entry per CDR3 protein results from TCRdb running MiXCR on the multiplex PCR reads. The table lists some 500,000 distinct CDR3 sequences, about an eighth of them singletons. Uncontrolled infection, other autoimmune disease, pregnancy and lactation each barred patients from inclusion. Each 10 ml fresh peripheral blood draw supplied the PBMCs. This clonotype was picked up many times.

This clonotype was sampled from a woman aged 18-29 years with Graves' hyperthyroidism. Material: blood. The chain joins TRBV2 to TRBJ1-4; D may be TRBD1 (6 bases). The CDR3 DNA sequence: TGTGCCAGCAGCCAGGGGCGGGTACGGGAAAAACTGTTTTTT. It translates to CASSQGRVREKLFF.